This T cell receptor (beta chain) came from a study of beta chain features in type 1 diabetes. The CDR3 runs to 11 residues. V lost 0 bases and J 6 bases, leaving 2 bases between the germline ends. CDR1 SGHDT and CDR2 YYEEEE come from the germline V gene. cDNA synthesis used the whole RNA isolate, giving expressed TCRB sequences. Clones were read by immunoSEQ multiplex PCR, and TCRdb kept only the in-frame ones, dropping some. Among under 550,000 clones listed, roughly 11% were seen once. The study's findings and limits: Patients and controls would be equally affected if PCR favored shorter templates.

A few counts support this clone. Its antigen is unknown. The V and J genes are TRBV5-6 and TRBJ2-3; D remains ambiguous. The sequencing input was naive CD4+ T cells from blood. The sequence came from a woman between 18 and 29 years old in good health. DNA of the CDR3: TGTGCCAGCAGCTTGGCGGATACGCAGTATTTT. Amino acid sequence: CASSLADTQYF.